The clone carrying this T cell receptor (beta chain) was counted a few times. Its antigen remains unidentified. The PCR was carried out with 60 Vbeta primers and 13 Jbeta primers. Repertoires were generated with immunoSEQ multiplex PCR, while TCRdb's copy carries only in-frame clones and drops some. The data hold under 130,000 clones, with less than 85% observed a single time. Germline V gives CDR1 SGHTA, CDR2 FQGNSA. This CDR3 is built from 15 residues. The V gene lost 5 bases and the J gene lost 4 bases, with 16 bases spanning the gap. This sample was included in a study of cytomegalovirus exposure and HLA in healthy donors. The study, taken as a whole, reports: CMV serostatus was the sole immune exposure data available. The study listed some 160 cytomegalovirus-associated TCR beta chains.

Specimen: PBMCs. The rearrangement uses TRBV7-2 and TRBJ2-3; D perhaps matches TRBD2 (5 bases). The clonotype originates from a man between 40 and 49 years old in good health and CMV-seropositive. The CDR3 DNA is TGTGCCAGCAGCCTGCTACTAGTTGCGGCAGATACGCAGTATTTT. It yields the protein CASSLLLVAADTQYF.